The 30 T cell receptor beta chains below come from one sample, sequenced in a study of regulatory T cells in long-lasting Graves disease. Time point of the sample: persistent/refractory GD, antithyroid drugs over 5 years with positive TRAb. Making the TCR library involved RNA that had been extracted from PBMCs. Library construction for TCR beta used iRepertoire HTBI primers and Arm-PCR of CDR3 regions. TCRdb re-called the multiplex PCR reads with MiXCR, one entry per CDR3 protein. The sample yields approximately 360,000 distinct CDR3 sequences, roughly 20% seen once. Sample: peripheral blood mononuclear cells (PBMCs), taken when the disease was refractory, from a patient treated with antithyroid drugs. Receptor source: a woman between 40 and 50 years old with Graves disease.

This clonotype was picked up many times. V usage is TRBV2 and J usage is TRBJ1-1; no definite D call. This CDR3 contains 15 residues. V shed 3 bases and J shed 1 base, with 12 bases lying between them. The V gene's germline CDR1 is SNHLY and CDR2 FYNNEI. This CDR3 is CASSDFGLRNTEAFF. In DNA, the CDR3 is TGTGCCAGCAGTGATTTTGGCCTCAGGAACACTGAAGCTTTCTTT.

This clonotype was observed many times. CDR3 region: CASSYSMTDSPLHF. CDR3 in DNA: TGCGCCAGCAGCTACTCGATGACAGATTCACCCCTCCACTTT. V is TRBV5-1 and J is TRBJ1-6; D is perhaps TRBD1 (5 bases). CDR3 length: 14 amino acids. The V end lost 3 bases, the J end lost 8 bases, and 12 bases lay between the germline ends. Germline values: CDR1 SGHRS, CDR2 YFSETQ. Drawing the rest from reference TRBV5-1 and TRBJ1-6, the complete variable domain is KAGVTQTPRYLIKTRGQQVTLSCSPISGHRSVSWYQQTPGQGLQFLFEYFSETQRNKGNFPGRFSGRQFSNSRSEMNVSTLELGDSALYLCASSYSMTDSPLHFGNGTRLTVT.

The J gene is TRBJ1-1, the V gene TRBV12-3 or TRBV12-4; 8 bases are a match to TRBD1. The CDR3 has 15 amino acids. V shed 5 bases and J 5 bases; nucleotides not matched to a gene: 10. The CDR3 DNA reads as TGTGCCAGCAGTGACCGACAGGGGTGGAGGACTGAAGCTTTCTTT. Amino acid sequence: CASSDRQGWRTEAFF.

The gene calls are TRBV6-1 and TRBJ2-7, with D perhaps matching TRBD2 (5 bases). V was cut by 5 bases and J by 3 bases, with 14 bases left in between. The CDR3 is 14 amino acids. Germline CDR1 is MNHNS and CDR2 is SASEGT. The CDR3 is CASSTRASSYEQYF. In DNA form, the CDR3 reads TGTGCCAGCAGTACCCGGGCTAGCAGCTACGAGCAGTACTTC.

Remarks on this clonotype: One end of the junction varies from germline; a read error may be responsible. The V and J genes are TRBV7-9 and TRBJ2-5; D gene unclear. The germline V gene has CDR1 SEHNR and CDR2 FQNEAQ (reference sequence). The CDR3 is 11 amino acids. The CDR3 spells CASSLLETQCF. Here the CDR3 DNA reads TGTGCCAGCAGCTTACTGGAGACCCAGTGCTTC.

The CDR3 DNA reads TGTGCCAGCAGTGAAAGACCGGCTCCAGTCGAATGGTTCGAGCAGTACTTC. This sequence encodes CASSERPAPVEWFEQYF. J is TRBJ2-7 and V is TRBV2; D is undetermined. Germline V gives CDR1 SNHLY, CDR2 FYNNEI. This CDR3 comprises 17 residues. V lost 2 bases and J lost 6, with 23 bases in between.

With regard to this clonotype: This may stem from a read error, because a much larger clone lies one nucleotide away. The V gene is TRBV7-9, the J gene TRBJ1-1; D remains unclear. The V and J ends lost 11 bases and 6 bases respectively, with 13 bases between them. The CDR3 extends over 11 amino acids. The V gene's germline CDR1 is SEHNR and CDR2 FQNEAQ (reference sequence). The CDR3 coding sequence is TGTGCCGGCATGAGGGCAGCTGAAGCTTTCTTT. Protein product: CAGMRAAEAFF.

This clonotype occurred many times. The chain employs TRBV6-5 and TRBJ1-4; D is uncertain. Trimming removed 0 bases from V and 2 bases from J, with 10 bases in between. CDR3 length: 16 residues. Germline values: CDR1 MNHEY, CDR2 SVGAGI. In DNA, the CDR3 is TGTGCCAGCAGTTACTCGAGCGGGTCGACTAATGAAAAACTGTTTTTT. Protein product: CASSYSSGSTNEKLFF.

V and J are TRBV19 and TRBJ2-1, with a possible D match to TRBD2 (6 bases). CDR3 length: 16 residues. Trimming took 5 bases from V and 0 from J, leaving 14 bases between them. Per germline, CDR1 LNHDA and CDR2 SQIVND (reference sequence). The CDR3 DNA follows: TGTGCCAGTAGTGTGGAGGGAACAAGCTCCTACAATGAGCAGTTCTTC. As protein: CASSVEGTSSYNEQFF.

This clonotype was detected a few times. The chain combines TRBV11-1 with TRBJ1-1; unclear D gene. V was trimmed by 2 bases and J by 2 bases, leaving 6 bases between them. The germline gives CDR1 SGHAT, CDR2 FQDESV (reference sequence). This CDR3 is built from 13 residues. CDR3 coding DNA: TGTGCCAGCAGCTTAATCAGTAACACTGAAGCTTTCTTT. Residues: CASSLISNTEAFF.

This chain links TRBV27 with TRBJ2-6; D is possibly TRBD1 (6 bases). From germline, CDR1 is MNHEY and CDR2 SMNVEV (reference sequence). Between the trimmed V and J ends, which lost 6 bases and 4 bases, there was a span of 13 bases. The CDR3 spans 15 residues. The CDR3 sequence: CASSMAGTGANVLTF. CDR3 DNA: TGTGCCAGCAGCATGGCCGGGACAGGGGCCAACGTCCTGACTTTC.

Points on this clonotype: The CDR3 does not end in the conserved phenylalanine or tryptophan, so this is likely a read error. The chain has TRBV28 and TRBJ2-7, with 12 bases identical to TRBD2. The length of the CDR3 is 17 residues. Germline loops: CDR1 MDHEN, CDR2 SYDVKM. V shed 5 bases, J shed 7 bases, and the junction held 15 bases outside the gene matches. The CDR3 bases are TGTGCCAGCAGTGCTCCTAGCGGGAGGGCCCGAATGGGGGAGCAGTACCCC. It encodes CASSAPSGRARMGEQYP.

This clonotype was seen only a few times. Compared with germline, one end of the junction differs, possibly owing to a read error. The chain combines TRBV11-2 with TRBJ2-7; 15 bases map to TRBD2. Germline V lookup: CDR1 SGHAT, CDR2 FQNNGV. The CDR3 is 18 residues long. CDR3 coding DNA: TGTGCCAGCAGCTTCGGGACTAGCGGGAGGCTCCAGGGCTACGAGCAGCACTTC. It yields the protein CASSFGTSGRLQGYEQHF.

This clonotype was seen ten or more times. V gene TRBV24-1 combines with J gene TRBJ2-5, with 8 bases that match TRBD1. The germline CDR1 and CDR2 sequences are KGHDR and SFDVKD. The CDR3 extends over 13 amino acids. Trimming removed 6 bases from V and 3 bases from J; junction bases left unmatched: 2. The CDR3 here is CATSPGGEETQYF. In DNA, the CDR3 is TGTGCCACCAGTCCAGGGGGCGAAGAGACCCAGTACTTC.

The sample holds many counts of this clonotype. V is TRBV12-3 or TRBV12-4 and J is TRBJ2-7, with TRBD2 matching over 12 bases. Unmatched junction bases numbered 7, after V lost 7 bases and J lost 6 bases. The CDR3 loop spans 14 amino acids. This CDR3 reads CASTHSLAGGEQYF. DNA of the CDR3: TGTGCCAGCACCCATTCACTAGCGGGAGGCGAGCAGTACTTC.

This clonotype was found many times. This chain links TRBV2 with TRBJ2-7; tentative D call: TRBD1 (5 bases). Germline V CDR1 and CDR2: SNHLY, FYNNEI. CDR3 length equals 14 residues. V dropped 0 bases and J dropped 3 bases, with 9 bases sitting between them. Here the CDR3 reads CASSEALQGYEQYF. The CDR3 nucleotides are TGTGCCAGCAGTGAAGCGCTGCAGGGCTACGAGCAGTACTTC.

As to this clonotype: This probably arose from a read error, given a far larger clone one base away. The chain uses TRBV27 and TRBJ2-7; 9 nucleotides agree with TRBD2. Germline V gene data show CDR1 as MNHEY and CDR2 as SMNVEV (reference sequence). This CDR3 region has 15 residues. This CDR3 is CASSYSGSGRYEQHF. CDR3 DNA sequence: TGTGCCAGCAGTTACTCGGGTAGCGGGAGATACGAGCAGCACTTC.

This clonotype showed up many times. The rearrangement links TRBV6-1 to TRBJ2-7; TRBD2 agrees at 8 bases. The CDR3 sequence is 15 residues long. V lost 7 bases to trimming and J lost 4 bases; unmatched junction nucleotides: 12. Germline CDR1 is MNHNS and CDR2 is SASEGT. The CDR3 DNA reads as TGTGCCAGCATTCCATGGGGCGGGAGGCAATACGAGCAGTACTTC. As protein: CASIPWGGRQYEQYF.

Ten or more counts support this clonotype. The CDR3 loop is CASSLTPKGWRDYEQYF. CDR3 sequence (DNA): TGTGCCAGCAGCTTAACCCCAAAGGGGTGGAGGGACTACGAGCAGTACTTC. V is TRBV11-3 and J is TRBJ2-7; D might be TRBD2 (6 bases). CDR3 length: 17 amino acids. V was shortened by 2 bases and J by 3 bases, with 20 bases between the two germline ends. Germline V gene data show CDR1 as SGHNT and CDR2 as YENEEA.

This clonotype was detected once. The rearrangement uses TRBV6-2 or TRBV6-3 and TRBJ2-7, with no clear D. The V end was cut by 7 bases, the J end by 7 bases, with 20 bases between. The CDR3 is 14 residues long. CDR1 and CDR2 from the germline V gene are MNHEY and SVGEGT. The CDR3 region is CASIPVVGYNEQYF. CDR3 in DNA: TGTGCCAGCATCCCCGTAGTGGGCTACAATGAGCAGTACTTC.

This sequence joins TRBV12-3 or TRBV12-4 and TRBJ1-1; D call uncertain. The V and J ends lost 1 base and 1 base respectively, with 16 bases between them. There are 17 residues in the CDR3. The CDR3 coding sequence is TGTGCCAGCAGTTTAGGAGCGTACGGGGAGAAGAACACTGAAGCTTTCTTT. It specifies CASSLGAYGEKNTEAFF.

This clonotype was seen ten or more times. The chain links TRBV28 to TRBJ1-2; 7 nucleotides match TRBD1. J gave up 4 bases and V 3 bases, and 5 bases lay outside the gene matches. The CDR3 is 14 amino acids. CDR1 MDHEN and CDR2 SYDVKM come from the germline V gene. This CDR3 reads CASSFFTGAYGYTF. The DNA for the CDR3 is TGTGCCAGCAGTTTCTTCACAGGGGCCTATGGCTACACCTTC.

The gene calls are TRBV5-1 and TRBJ2-2; 12 bases match TRBD2. From germline, CDR1 is SGHRS and CDR2 YFSETQ. The CDR3 is 22 residues long. Unmatched junction bases numbered 24, after V lost 4 bases and J lost 5 bases. The CDR3 loop is CASSPRQGAGLAGTRDTGELFF. The CDR3 DNA sequence: TGCGCCAGCAGCCCCCGACAGGGGGCAGGACTAGCGGGAACTAGGGATACCGGGGAGCTGTTTTTT.

As regards this clonotype: One base separates it from a far larger clone, so it is likely a read error. V usage is TRBV10-3 and J usage is TRBJ2-6; weak D call: TRBD2 (5 bases). Germline V lookup: CDR1 ENHRY, CDR2 SYGVKD. Trimming cost V 3 bases and J 4 bases, with 10 bases left between them. This CDR3 region has 15 residues. CDR3 residues: CAISEEGTGANVLTF. The CDR3, as DNA: TGTGCCATCAGTGAAGAGGGAACCGGGGCCAACGTCCTGACTTTC.

There are a few counts of this clonotype. The rearrangement uses TRBV29-1 and TRBJ1-2; D gene unclear. Germline V gives CDR1 SQVTM, CDR2 ANQGSEA. The V end was cut by 3 bases, the J end by 6 bases, with 11 bases between. This CDR3 comprises 12 residues. As DNA, the CDR3 is TGCAGCGTTGAGGGCGGAATCAATGGCTACACCTTC. Protein sequence: CSVEGGINGYTF.

Note on this clonotype: This clone may be a read error of a much larger clone one base away. This chain connects TRBV6-1 to TRBJ2-2; D perhaps matches TRBD2 (5 bases). The CDR3 runs to 13 residues. Germline CDR1 MNHNS, CDR2 SASEGT. The CDR3 DNA follows: TGTGCCAGCAAGGCCTCATACACCGGGGAGCTGTCTTTT. Encoded protein: CASKASYTGELSF.

This clonotype was found many times. The CDR3 spells CASSLQGGSGELFF. The CDR3 nucleotides are TGTGCCAGCAGCCTCCAAGGAGGGTCGGGGGAGCTGTTTTTT. The V call is TRBV7-3, the J call TRBJ2-2; tentatively, D is TRBD2 (6 bases). Germline loops: CDR1 SGHTA, CDR2 FQGTGA. The V end lost 5 bases, the J end lost 8 bases, and 15 bases lay between the germline ends. The length of the CDR3 is 14 residues.

This clonotype was counted only a few times. This chain uses TRBV11-2 with TRBJ2-5; 8 bases align to TRBD1. This CDR3 has 14 residues. Trimming removed 1 base from V and 7 bases from J; junction bases left unmatched: 5. The germline CDR1 and CDR2 sequences are SGHAT and FQNNGV. This chain's CDR3 is CASSLAGGAGTQYF. The CDR3 bases are TGTGCCAGCAGCTTAGCAGGGGGCGCAGGGACCCAGTACTTC.

The table lists this clonotype with many counts. The chain carries TRBV7-8 and TRBJ2-3; 8 bases line up with TRBD2. J lost 0 bases, V lost 5 bases, and 4 bases had no gene match. The CDR3 length is 15 residues. CDR1 SGHVS and CDR2 FQNEAQ come from the germline V gene. In nucleotides, the CDR3 is TGTGCCAGCAGCCTGAGCGGGAGTAGCACAGATACGCAGTATTTT. The encoded protein is CASSLSGSSTDTQYF.

With respect to this clonotype: Since a much larger clone is just one base distant, this may be a read error. The chain has TRBV7-9 and TRBJ2-5; 7 positions agree with TRBD2. This CDR3 comprises 13 residues. The germline V gene encodes CDR1 SEHNR and CDR2 FQNEAQ (reference sequence). The CDR3 DNA sequence: TGTGCCGGCAGCCACGGACTAGGGGAGACCCAGTACTTC. It encodes CAGSHGLGETQYF. Using reference TRBV7-9 and TRBJ2-5 for the parts outside the CDR3, the full variable domain is DTGVSQNPRHKITKRGQNVTFRCDPISEHNRLYWYRQTLGQGPEFLTYFQNEAQLEKSRLLSDRFSAERPKGSFSTLEIQRTEQGDSAMYLCAGSHGLGETQYFGPGTRLLVL.